Below, 10 T cell receptor beta chains from the same sample are listed, as sequenced in a study of beta chain features in type 1 diabetes. Study-level findings and limits: When Type 1 diabetes patients were examined, their TCRB CDR3s proved moderately but significantly shorter in all four CD4+ subsets.

For these TCRs, the target antigens are not known. The authors reverse transcribed all of the isolated RNA, so sequencing captured expressed TCRB transcripts. Clones were read by immunoSEQ multiplex PCR, and TCRdb kept only the in-frame ones, dropping some. The data show almost 350,000 clones, roughly 8.8% seen once. The sample was central memory CD4+ T cells from blood. The receptors shown here come from a young man with type 1 diabetes.

The chain joins TRBV29-1 to TRBJ2-5; possibly TRBD1 for D (6 bases). Trimming took off 4 bases at V and 5 bases at J, with 14 bases between the two ends. The CDR3 is 13 residues long. Germline V lookup: CDR1 SQVTM, CDR2 ANQGSEA. In DNA form, the CDR3 reads TGCAGCGTTGCCGGACAGCGGAAGGAGACCCAGTACTTC. This codes for CSVAGQRKETQYF.

About this clone itself: One junction end does not reproduce the germline sequence, and a read error may be involved. The chain has TRBV6-1 and TRBJ1-5; a weak D match, TRBD1 (6 bases). This CDR3 is 14 amino acids long. Per the germline V gene, CDR1 is MNHNS and CDR2 is SASEGT. CDR3 coding DNA: TGTGCCATCAGTGATCAGGGGAGCAATCAGCCCCAGCATTTT. Residues: CAISDQGSNQPQHF.

This clone was recorded a few times. The sample has other DNA sequences that encode this CDR3 too. This chain joins TRBV7-9 and TRBJ1-1; unclear D gene. This CDR3 comprises 14 residues. The V gene's germline CDR1 is SEHNR and CDR2 FQNEAQ (reference sequence). V lost 5 bases and J 0 bases, leaving 10 bases between the germline ends. Here the CDR3 DNA reads TGTGCCAGCAGCCCAGGCCGACTGAACACTGAAGCTTTCTTT. This gives the protein CASSPGRLNTEAFF.

The chain links TRBV5-1 to TRBJ1-5; D remains unclear. Per germline, CDR1 SGHRS and CDR2 YFSETQ. This CDR3 has 15 amino acids. V lost 0 bases to trimming and J lost 2 bases, with 9 bases between them. DNA of the CDR3: TGCGCCAGCAGCTTGGGGCCAGGAGGCAATCAGCCCCAGCATTTT. This gives the protein CASSLGPGGNQPQHF.

V is TRBV4-3 and J is TRBJ1-2; D perhaps matches TRBD1 (6 bases). Germline V gives CDR1 LGHNA, CDR2 YSLEER. V lost 0 bases, J lost 8 bases, and 16 bases lay in between. The CDR3 has 15 amino acids. The CDR3 sequence: CASSQDQQGLRGYTF. In nucleotides, the CDR3 is TGCGCCAGCAGCCAAGACCAACAGGGATTAAGGGGCTACACCTTC.

A few counts support this clone. J is TRBJ2-1 and V is TRBV6-1; tentative D call: TRBD2 (5 bases). The germline V gene encodes CDR1 MNHNS and CDR2 SASEGT. Deletions cut 2 bases from V and 4 bases from J, with 9 bases between. The CDR3 loop spans 14 amino acids. This chain's CDR3 is CASSELRTYNEQFF. In DNA form, the CDR3 reads TGTGCCAGCAGTGAATTACGGACTTACAATGAGCAGTTCTTC.

The V call is TRBV7-2, the J call TRBJ2-7; perhaps TRBD1 as D (6 bases). This CDR3 spans 14 amino acids. The germline V gene encodes CDR1 SGHTA and CDR2 FQGNSA. Trimming removed 6 bases from V and 2 bases from J, with 14 bases in between. The CDR3 nucleotides read TGTGCCAGCAGACCCTATACAGGGACCTACGAGCAGTACTTC. Its translation is CASRPYTGTYEQYF.

CDR3 sequence reads: CASSQDRGAQETQYF. CDR3 sequence (DNA): TGCGCCAGCAGCCAGGACAGGGGAGCACAAGAGACCCAGTACTTC. The genes are TRBV5-1 and TRBJ2-5, with TRBD1 identical over 9 bases. Germline values: CDR1 SGHRS, CDR2 YFSETQ. Trimming took 4 bases from V and 2 from J; bases not matched to a gene: 6. The CDR3 loop spans 15 amino acids.

This clone appeared a few times. The V call is TRBV7-2, the J call TRBJ2-5, with a weak D call TRBD2 (5 bases). Trimming removed 4 bases at V and 5 bases at J, with 17 bases between. The CDR3 length is 15 residues. The germline V gene has CDR1 SGHTA and CDR2 FQGNSA. The CDR3 loop reads CASSSLPSWEETQYF. The CDR3 region has the DNA TGTGCCAGCAGCTCCCTCCCGTCCTGGGAGGAGACCCAGTACTTC.

In its sample, this clone was seen a few times. The V gene is TRBV7-2, the J gene TRBJ1-4; tentatively, D is TRBD1 (6 bases). CDR1 and CDR2 from the germline V gene are SGHTA and FQGNSA. The CDR3 totals 14 residues. V lost 5 bases and J lost 5, with 12 bases in between. The CDR3 spells CASSRFQGNEKLFF. Written as DNA, the CDR3 is TGTGCCAGCAGCCGATTCCAGGGGAATGAAAAACTGTTTTTT.